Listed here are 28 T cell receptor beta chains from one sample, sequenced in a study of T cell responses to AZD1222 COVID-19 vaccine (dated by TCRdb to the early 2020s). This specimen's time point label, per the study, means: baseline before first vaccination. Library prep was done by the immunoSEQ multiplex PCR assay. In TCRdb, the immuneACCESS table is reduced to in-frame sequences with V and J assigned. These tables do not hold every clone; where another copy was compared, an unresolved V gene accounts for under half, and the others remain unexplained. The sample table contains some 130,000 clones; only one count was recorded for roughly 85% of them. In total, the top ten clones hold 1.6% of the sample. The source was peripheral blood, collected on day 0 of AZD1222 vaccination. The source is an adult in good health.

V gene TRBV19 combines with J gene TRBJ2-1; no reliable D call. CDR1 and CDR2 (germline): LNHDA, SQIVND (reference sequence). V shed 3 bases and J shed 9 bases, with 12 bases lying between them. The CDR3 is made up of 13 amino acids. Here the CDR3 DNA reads TGTGCCAGTAGTATCAGTTCCCGAGCTGAGCAGTTCTTC. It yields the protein CASSISSRAEQFF.

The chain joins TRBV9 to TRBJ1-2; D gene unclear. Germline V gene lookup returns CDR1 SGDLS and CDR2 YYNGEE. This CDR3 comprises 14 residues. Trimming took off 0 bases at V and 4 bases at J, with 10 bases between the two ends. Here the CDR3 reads CASSVGGVGYGYTF. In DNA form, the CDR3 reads TGTGCCAGCAGCGTAGGCGGTGTGGGCTATGGCTACACCTTC.

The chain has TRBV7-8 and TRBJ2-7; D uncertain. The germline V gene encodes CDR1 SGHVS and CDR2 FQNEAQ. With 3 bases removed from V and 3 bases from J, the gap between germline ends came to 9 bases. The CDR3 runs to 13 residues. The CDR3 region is CASSFGDNYEQYF. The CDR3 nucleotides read TGTGCCAGCAGCTTTGGGGATAACTACGAGCAGTACTTC.

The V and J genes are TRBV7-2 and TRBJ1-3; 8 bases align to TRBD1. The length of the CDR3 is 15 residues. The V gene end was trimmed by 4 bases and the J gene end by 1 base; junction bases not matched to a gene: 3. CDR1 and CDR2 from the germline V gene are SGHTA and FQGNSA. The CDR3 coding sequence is TGTGCCAGCAGCTCCCAGGGGGCATCTGGAAACACCATATATTTT. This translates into CASSSQGASGNTIYF.

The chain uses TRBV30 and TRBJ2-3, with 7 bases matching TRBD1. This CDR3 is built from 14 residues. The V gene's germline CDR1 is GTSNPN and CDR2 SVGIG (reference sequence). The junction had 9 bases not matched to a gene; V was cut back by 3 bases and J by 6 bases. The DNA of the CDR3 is TGTGCCTGGAGCGATCAGGGGGTAGGGGATACGCAGTATTTT. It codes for CAWSDQGVGDTQYF.

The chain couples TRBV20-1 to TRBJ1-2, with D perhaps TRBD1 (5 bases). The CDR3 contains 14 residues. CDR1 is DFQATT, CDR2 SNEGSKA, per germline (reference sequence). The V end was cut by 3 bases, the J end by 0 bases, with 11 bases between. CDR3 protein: CSASLRAANYGYTF. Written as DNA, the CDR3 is TGCAGTGCTAGTCTCAGGGCCGCTAACTATGGCTACACCTTC.

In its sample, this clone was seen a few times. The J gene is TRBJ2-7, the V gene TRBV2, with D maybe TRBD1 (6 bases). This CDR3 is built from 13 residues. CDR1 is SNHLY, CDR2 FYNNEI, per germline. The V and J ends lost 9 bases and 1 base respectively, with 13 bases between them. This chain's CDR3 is CASGQLRSYEQYF. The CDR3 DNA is TGTGCCAGTGGACAGTTGAGATCCTACGAGCAGTACTTC.

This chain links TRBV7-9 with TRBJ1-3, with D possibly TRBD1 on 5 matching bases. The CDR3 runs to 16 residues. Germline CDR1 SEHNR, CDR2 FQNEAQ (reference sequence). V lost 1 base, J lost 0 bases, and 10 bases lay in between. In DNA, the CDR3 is TGTGCCAGCAGCTTAGAGGGACGGTACTCTGGAAACACCATATATTTT. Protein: CASSLEGRYSGNTIYF.

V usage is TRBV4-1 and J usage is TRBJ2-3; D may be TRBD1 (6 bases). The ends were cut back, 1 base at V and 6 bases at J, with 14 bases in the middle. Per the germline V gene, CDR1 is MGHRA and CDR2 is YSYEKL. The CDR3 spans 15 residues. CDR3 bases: TGCGCCAGCAGCCAAGGGTCCCCCCAGGGGGATACGCAGTATTTT. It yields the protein CASSQGSPQGDTQYF.

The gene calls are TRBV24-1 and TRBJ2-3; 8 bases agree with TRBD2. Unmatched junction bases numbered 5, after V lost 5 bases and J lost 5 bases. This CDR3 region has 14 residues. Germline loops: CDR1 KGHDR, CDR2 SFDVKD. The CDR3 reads CATSGAGARDTQYF. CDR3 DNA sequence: TGTGCCACCAGTGGAGCGGGAGCGAGAGATACGCAGTATTTT.

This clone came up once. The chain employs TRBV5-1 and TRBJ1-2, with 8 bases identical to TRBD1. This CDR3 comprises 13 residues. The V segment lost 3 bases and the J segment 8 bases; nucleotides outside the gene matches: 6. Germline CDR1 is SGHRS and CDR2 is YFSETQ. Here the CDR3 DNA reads TGCGCCAGCAGCTCAACGACAGGGGTCGGCTACACCTTC. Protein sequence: CASSSTTGVGYTF.

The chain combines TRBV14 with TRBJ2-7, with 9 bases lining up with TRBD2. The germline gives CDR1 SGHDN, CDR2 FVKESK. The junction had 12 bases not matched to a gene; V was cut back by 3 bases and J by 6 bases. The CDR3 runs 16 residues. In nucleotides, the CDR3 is TGTGCCAGCAGCCACCACAGCCTAGCGGGAATAACCGAGCAGTACTTC. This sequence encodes CASSHHSLAGITEQYF.

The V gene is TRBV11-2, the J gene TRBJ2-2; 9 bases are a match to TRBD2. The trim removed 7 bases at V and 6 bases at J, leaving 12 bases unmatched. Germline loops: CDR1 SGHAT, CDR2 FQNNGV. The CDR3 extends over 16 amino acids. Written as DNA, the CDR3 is TGTGCCAGCACCCTGTCCGGGACTAGCTCGGCCGGGGAGCTGTTTTTT. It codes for CASTLSGTSSAGELFF.

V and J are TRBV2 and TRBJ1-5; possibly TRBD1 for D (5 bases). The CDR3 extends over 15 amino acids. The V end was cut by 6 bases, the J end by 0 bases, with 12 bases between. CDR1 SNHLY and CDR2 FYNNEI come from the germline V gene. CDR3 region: CASRGGSNSNQPQHF. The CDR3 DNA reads TGTGCCAGCAGGGGGGGTAGCAATAGCAATCAGCCCCAGCATTTT.

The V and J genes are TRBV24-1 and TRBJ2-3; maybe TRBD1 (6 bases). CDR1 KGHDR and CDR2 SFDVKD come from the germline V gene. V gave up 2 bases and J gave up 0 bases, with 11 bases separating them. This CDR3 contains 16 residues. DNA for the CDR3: TGTGCCACCAGTGATTGGCCAGGGGTTAGCACAGATACGCAGTATTTT. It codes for CATSDWPGVSTDTQYF.

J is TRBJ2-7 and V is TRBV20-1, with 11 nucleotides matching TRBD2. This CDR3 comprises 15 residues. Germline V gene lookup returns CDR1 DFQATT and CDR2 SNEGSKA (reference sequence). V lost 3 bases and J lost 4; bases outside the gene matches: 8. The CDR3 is CSASLPSGGHYEQYF. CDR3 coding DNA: TGCAGTGCTAGTTTGCCTAGCGGGGGGCATTACGAGCAGTACTTC.

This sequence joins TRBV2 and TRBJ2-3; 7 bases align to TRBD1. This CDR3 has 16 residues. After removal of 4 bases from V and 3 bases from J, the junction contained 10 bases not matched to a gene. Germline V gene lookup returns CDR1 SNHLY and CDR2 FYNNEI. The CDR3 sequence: CASSGQTGLLTDTQYF. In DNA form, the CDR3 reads TGTGCCAGCAGTGGGCAGACAGGGTTGTTGACAGATACGCAGTATTTT.

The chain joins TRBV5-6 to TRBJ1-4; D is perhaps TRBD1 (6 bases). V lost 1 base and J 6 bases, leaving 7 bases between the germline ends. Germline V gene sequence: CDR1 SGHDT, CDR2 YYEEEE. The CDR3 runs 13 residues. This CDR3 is CASSLTGYEKLFF. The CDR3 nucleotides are TGTGCCAGCAGCTTGACAGGGTATGAAAAACTGTTTTTT.

CDR3 sequence reads: CASSPESGSSYEQYF. The CDR3 nucleotides are TGTGCCAGCAGCCCCGAAAGCGGAAGCTCCTACGAGCAGTACTTC. The chain uses TRBV5-4 and TRBJ2-7; a weak D match, TRBD2 (5 bases). The CDR3 sequence is 15 residues long. Germline V CDR1 and CDR2: SGHNT, YYREEE (reference sequence). With 4 bases removed from V and 0 bases from J, the gap between germline ends came to 14 bases.

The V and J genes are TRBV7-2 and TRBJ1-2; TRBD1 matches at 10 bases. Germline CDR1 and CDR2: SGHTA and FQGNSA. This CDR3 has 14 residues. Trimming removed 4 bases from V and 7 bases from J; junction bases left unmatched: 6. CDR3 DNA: TGTGCCAGCAGCTCGGGACAGGGGACGGGTGGCTACACCTTC. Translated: CASSSGQGTGGYTF.

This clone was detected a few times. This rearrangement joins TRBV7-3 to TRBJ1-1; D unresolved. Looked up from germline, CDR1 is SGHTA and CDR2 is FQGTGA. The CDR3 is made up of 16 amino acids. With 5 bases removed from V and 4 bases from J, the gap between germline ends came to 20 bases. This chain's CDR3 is CASSRGGEVSGTEAFF. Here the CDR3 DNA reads TGTGCCAGCAGCCGTGGTGGGGAGGTCAGTGGCACTGAAGCTTTCTTT.

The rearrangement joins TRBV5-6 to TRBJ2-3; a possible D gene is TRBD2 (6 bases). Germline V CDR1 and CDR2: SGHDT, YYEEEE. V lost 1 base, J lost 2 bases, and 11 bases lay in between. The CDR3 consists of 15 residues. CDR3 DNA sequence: TGTGCCAGCAGCTTGACAGGCGGGGCCACAGATACGCAGTATTTT. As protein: CASSLTGGATDTQYF.

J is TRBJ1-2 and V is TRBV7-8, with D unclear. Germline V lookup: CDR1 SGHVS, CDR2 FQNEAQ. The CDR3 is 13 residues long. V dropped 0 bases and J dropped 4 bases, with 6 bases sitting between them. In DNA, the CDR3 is TGTGCCAGCAGCTTAGCGAGGTTCTATGGCTACACCTTC. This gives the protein CASSLARFYGYTF.

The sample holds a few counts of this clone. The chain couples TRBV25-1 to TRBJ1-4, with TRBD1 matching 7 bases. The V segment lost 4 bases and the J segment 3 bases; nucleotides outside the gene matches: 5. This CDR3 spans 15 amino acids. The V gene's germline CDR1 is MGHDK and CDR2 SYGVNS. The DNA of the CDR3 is TGTGCCAGCAGTGCCTTTACAGGGGCTAATGAAAAACTGTTTTTT. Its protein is CASSAFTGANEKLFF.

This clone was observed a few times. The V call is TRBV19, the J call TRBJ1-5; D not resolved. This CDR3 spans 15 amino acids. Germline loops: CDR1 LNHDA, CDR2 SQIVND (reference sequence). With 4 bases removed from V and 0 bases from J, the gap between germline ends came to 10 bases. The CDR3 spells CASSKEEASNQPQHF. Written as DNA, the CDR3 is TGTGCCAGTAGTAAAGAGGAGGCTAGCAATCAGCCCCAGCATTTT.

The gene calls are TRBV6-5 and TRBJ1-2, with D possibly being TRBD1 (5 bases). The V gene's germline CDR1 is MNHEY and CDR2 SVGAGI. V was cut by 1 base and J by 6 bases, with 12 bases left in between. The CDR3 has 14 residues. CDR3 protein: CASSYFAGHNGYTF. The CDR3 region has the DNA TGTGCCAGCAGTTACTTTGCCGGACACAATGGCTACACCTTC.

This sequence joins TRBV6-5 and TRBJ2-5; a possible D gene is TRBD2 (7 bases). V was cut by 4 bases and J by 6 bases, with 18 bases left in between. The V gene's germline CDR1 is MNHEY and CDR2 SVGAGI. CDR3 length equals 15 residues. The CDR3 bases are TGTGCCAGCAGTTCTAACGGGGGGCGCGGGAAGACCCAGTACTTC. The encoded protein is CASSSNGGRGKTQYF.

The CDR3 sequence: CASSALGVISGHGYTF. CDR3 nucleotides: TGTGCCAGCAGTGCTCTTGGTGTTATTTCGGGACATGGCTACACCTTC. V gene TRBV6-1 combines with J gene TRBJ1-2; maybe TRBD1 (5 bases). CDR1 and CDR2 (germline): MNHNS, SASEGT. The V gene lost 4 bases and the J gene lost 6 bases, with 21 bases spanning the gap. This CDR3 spans 16 amino acids.